This paragraph reports one T cell receptor (beta chain). The target antigen is unknown. These data belong to a study of T cells after yellow fever vaccination. Whole-study results and caveats: Detected again after the booster were most primary-vaccination clones, at 96% CD4 and approximately 87% CD8.

Germline CDR1 DFQATT, CDR2 SNEGSKA (reference sequence). The V end was cut by 3 bases, the J end by 7 bases, with 16 bases between. The CDR3 runs to 14 residues. Production of TCR cDNA was by 5'RACE template switching, which also added a universal primer site and UMIs. One entry per CDR3 protein results from TCRdb running MiXCR on the 5' RACE reads. The top ten clones hold 13% to 15% of a sample with nearly 550,000 distinct CDR3 sequences, over 15% of them seen once. The origin of this receptor is a man aged 25 to 40 who received the YFV17D yellow fever vaccine. V and J are TRBV20-1 and TRBJ2-1; D is unresolved. The material sequenced was PBMCs, taken 15 days after the yellow fever booster vaccination. In DNA form, the CDR3 reads TGCAGTGCTAGTGGGCTCCATTTACGTAATGAGCAGTTCTTC. It encodes CSASGLHLRNEQFF.